This paragraph reports one T cell receptor (beta chain). It has no known antigen specificity. There are no base qualities to consult, and no much larger clone falls within one base. TCRbeta CDR3 regions were amplified from genomic DNA using the immunoSEQ Assay, a bias-controlled multiplex PCR. The paper's processing steps were these. Within the assay, amplification of reference gene primers was used to estimate how many nucleated cells each sample contained. To quantify the absolute abundance of each unique TCRbeta CDR3 rearrangement, sequence reads were collapsed and filtered. For each sample, productive Simpson clonality was calculated by taking the square root of Simpson's diversity index across productive rearrangements. TCRdb obtained this table from immuneACCESS and retained in-frame rearrangements with V and J assigned. These tables miss some clones; where compared with another copy, unresolved V genes account for less than half of the shortfall, and the remainder is unexplained. D and trimming were read from the DNA, whereas the V and J calls and clone size are those reported in that table. Within this sample are 110,000 to 150,000 clones, with approximately 84% of them counted one time only. Less than 2% of the sample rests with the top ten.

Collaborating institutions collected whole blood in K2EDTA tubes following their own protocols. For TCRbeta analysis, collaborators shipped samples as frozen whole blood, isolated PBMCs, or DNA extracted from either of those sample types. The entry originates in a study of blood T cell repertoires in COVID-19 (TCRdb year 2020). About the full investigation: Collaborator samples came from the United States, Italy and Spain and covered acute and convalescent phases of COVID-19. Where available, HLA class I and class II types were taken from metadata supplied by the sample provider and were not determined by assay-based typing. The repertoires were made available in a free public database intended to serve as a resource for research on the immune response to SARS-CoV-2. Subjects who had been exposed to COVID-19, were actively infected with it, or had recovered from it provided the deeply sampled blood TCRbeta repertoires that made up the dataset. A de-identified subject ID, COVID-19 status, age in years and sex were almost always included in the sample metadata. Samples came from the ongoing ImmuneRACE study (first 160 participants) plus 1,254 subjects from 6 global collaborators. The material from the prospective study consisted of cDNA or gDNA derived from T cells, B-cell-depleted T cells, or PBMCs. The full study reports these points: Clinical and demographic metadata were provided uncurated, with the amount varying by source and participant.

The TCR originated in an older woman with acute or convalescent COVID-19. The sequenced sample was peripheral blood.

The nucleotide sequence reads as follows: TGTGCCAGCACCAAGAGGGGGACTAGCGGGAGACGGTACGAGCAGTACTTC. It translates to CASTKRGTSGRRYEQYF. The V gene is TRBV3-1 (or the pseudogene TRBV3-2) and the J gene is TRBJ2-7, with 14 bases aligning to TRBD2. For CDR1 and CDR2, the germline V gene (reference sequence) lists LGHDT and YNNKEL. V and J are trimmed by 7 bases and 4 bases, and the gene matches miss 12 bases of the junction. Including the terminal cysteine and phenylalanine, the CDR3 comprises 17 residues. Of all the DNA, just the CDR3 is kept, 51 bases in frame from base 1.